Described below is a single T cell receptor (beta chain) sequence and its context. Using its own MiXCR run on the 5' RACE reads, TCRdb lists one record per CDR3 protein. This table has approximately 410,000 distinct CDR3 sequences, 23% appearing once. These data originate in a study of T-cell memory formation after mild COVID-19. Trimming removed 5 bases from V and 1 base from J, with 14 bases in between. Germline V gives CDR1 SEHNR, CDR2 FQNEAQ (reference sequence). This CDR3 has 15 amino acids. The specimen sequenced was PBMCs or a T cell subset sorted from them (not recorded which). The clonotype comes from an adult woman who had mild COVID-19 (a few samples of this study predate the infection). Cell type and time point are not known. The rearrangement joins TRBV7-9 to TRBJ2-5; TRBD1 is a possible D gene (5 bases). CDR3 residues: CASSPSRGLQETQYF. The CDR3 region has the DNA TGTGCCAGCAGCCCCTCAAGGGGCCTCCAAGAGACCCAGTACTTC.